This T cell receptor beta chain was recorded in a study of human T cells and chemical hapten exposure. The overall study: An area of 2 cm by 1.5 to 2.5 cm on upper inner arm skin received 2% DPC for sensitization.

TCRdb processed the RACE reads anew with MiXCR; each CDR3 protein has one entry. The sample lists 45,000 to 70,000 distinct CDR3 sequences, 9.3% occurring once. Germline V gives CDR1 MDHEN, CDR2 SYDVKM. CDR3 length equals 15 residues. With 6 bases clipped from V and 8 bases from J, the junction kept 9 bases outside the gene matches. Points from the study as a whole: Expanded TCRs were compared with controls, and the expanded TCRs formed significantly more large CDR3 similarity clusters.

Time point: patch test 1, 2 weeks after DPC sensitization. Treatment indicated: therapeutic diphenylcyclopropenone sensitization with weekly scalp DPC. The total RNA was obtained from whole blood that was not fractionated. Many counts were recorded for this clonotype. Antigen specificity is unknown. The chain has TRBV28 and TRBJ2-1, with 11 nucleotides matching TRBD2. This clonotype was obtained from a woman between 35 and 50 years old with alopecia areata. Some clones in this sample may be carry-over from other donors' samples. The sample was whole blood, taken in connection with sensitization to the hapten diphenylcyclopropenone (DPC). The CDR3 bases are TGTGCCAGCAGAATTAGCGGGGGGGGAAAGGATGAGCAGTTCTTC. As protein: CASRISGGGKDEQFF. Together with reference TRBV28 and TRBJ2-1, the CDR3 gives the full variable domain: DVKVTQSSRYLVKRTGEKVFLECVQDMDHENMFWYRQDPGLGLRLIYFSYDVKMKEKGDIPEGYSVSREKKERFSLILESASTNQTSMYLCASRISGGGKDEQFFGPGTRLTVL.